One sample yielded the 2 T cell receptor beta chains listed below, sequenced in a study of T cell responses to AZD1222 COVID-19 vaccine. The method was immunoSEQ multiplex PCR; TCRdb's version includes in-frame clones alone and lacks a portion of them. The sample records 93,000 or so clones, 90% being singletons. Sequencing was performed on peripheral blood, taken on day 0 of AZD1222 vaccination. These receptors all come from an adult in good health.

The chain joins TRBV5-1 to TRBJ2-5, with D perhaps TRBD1 (6 bases). The length of the CDR3 is 14 residues. V gave up 1 base and J gave up 7 bases, with 14 bases separating them. Per the germline V gene, CDR1 is SGHRS and CDR2 is YFSETQ. CDR3 residues: CASSLRTEGGTQYF. The CDR3 region has the DNA TGCGCCAGCAGCTTGCGGACAGAAGGAGGGACCCAGTACTTC. The whole variable domain, filled in from reference TRBV5-1 and TRBJ2-5, reads KAGVTQTPRYLIKTRGQQVTLSCSPISGHRSVSWYQQTPGQGLQFLFEYFSETQRNKGNFPGRFSGRQFSNSRSEMNVSTLELGDSALYLCASSLRTEGGTQYFGPGTRLLVL.

The genes are TRBV5-1 and TRBJ2-3; no clear D gene. V dropped 4 bases and J dropped 0 bases, with 9 bases sitting between them. The CDR3 extends over 14 amino acids. The germline CDR1 and CDR2 sequences are SGHRS and YFSETQ. CDR3 coding DNA: TGCGCCAGCAGCAGGAAAACTAGCACAGATACGCAGTATTTT. Residues: CASSRKTSTDTQYF.